This T cell receptor beta chain was sequenced in a study of response to subunit inactivated influenza vaccine. Findings of the study overall: T cells newly recruited by each seasonal influenza vaccination are few, the authors suggested.

Each CDR3 protein is one row after TCRdb ran MiXCR on the RT-PCR reads. The table records under 950,000 distinct CDR3 sequences, 21% of them present only once. This CDR3 contains 13 residues. Germline V gives CDR1 SGHTA, CDR2 FQGNSA. V was clipped by 4 bases and J by 6 bases, with 11 bases between them. As to this clonotype: Its antigen is unknown.

The sample was PBMCs from blood, taken 4 to 6 days after vaccination. The rearrangement links TRBV7-2 to TRBJ2-3; unclear D gene. The TCR sequence derives from a man between 50 and 59 years old who received an inactivated influenza vaccine. The CDR3 protein is CASSSRTSDTQYF. The CDR3 DNA is TGTGCCAGCAGCTCCAGGACGTCCGATACGCAGTATTTT.